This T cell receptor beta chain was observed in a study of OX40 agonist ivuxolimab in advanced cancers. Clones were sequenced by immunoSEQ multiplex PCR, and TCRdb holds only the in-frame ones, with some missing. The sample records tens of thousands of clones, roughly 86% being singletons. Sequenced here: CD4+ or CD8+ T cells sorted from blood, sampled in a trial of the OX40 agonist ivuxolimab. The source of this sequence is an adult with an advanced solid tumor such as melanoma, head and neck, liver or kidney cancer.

The CDR3 sequence is CASSEGQGQPQHF. CDR3 sequence (DNA): TGTGCCAGCAGTGAAGGGCAGGGACAGCCCCAGCATTTT. The rearrangement links TRBV6-1 to TRBJ1-5, with D maybe TRBD1 (5 bases). Trimming stripped 1 base from V and 7 bases from J, with 8 bases between. Germline CDR1 reads MNHNS; CDR2 reads SASEGT. The CDR3 sequence is 13 residues long.